This TCR beta chain was found in a study of T cell responses to AZD1222 COVID-19 vaccine. Whole-study results and caveats: Most donors were white British, females outnumbered males, and clonal diversity was possibly underestimated. Only a handful of AZD1222 recipients were seropositive at baseline.

Using immunoSEQ multiplex PCR, the repertoire was profiled, and TCRdb retains in-frame clones only, with some absent. Among over 150,000 clones listed, about 87% were seen once. The CDR3 totals 15 residues. V gave up 4 bases and J gave up 5 bases; unmatched junction bases: 11. Germline loops: CDR1 MNHEY, CDR2 SVGAGI. Concerning this clone itself: Its antigen is unknown.

This chain connects TRBV6-5 to TRBJ2-7; 7 nucleotides agree with TRBD2. The receptor's source is an adult in good health. Sequenced material: peripheral blood, taken on day 0 of AZD1222 vaccination. CDR3 bases: TGTGCCAGCAGTTCTCTGACTAGCCCGCGGGACGAGCAGTACTTC. It translates to CASSSLTSPRDEQYF.